This is a list of T cell receptor beta chains from one sample in a study of response to subunit inactivated influenza vaccine. TCRdb recomputed calls from the RT-PCR reads with MiXCR, one row per CDR3 protein. Of under 750,000 distinct CDR3 sequences detected, about 12% appear once; the ten largest clones hold roughly 10%. Material: PBMCs from blood, obtained on the day of vaccination. The receptor set was obtained from a man over 45 who received an inactivated influenza vaccine. The CDR3 runs from the conserved cysteine through the conserved F or W. The D gene is left open where the match is weak. Clone size is not always given. Where it is, it says once, few, many or a class for expanded clones.

>TRBV5-1|.|TRBJ2-1|.
TGCGCCAGCAGCTCCGGGACTCAACTATACAATGAGCAGTTCTTC
CASSSGTQLYNEQFF
>TRBV12-3/TRBV12-4|many|TRBJ1-6|TRBD1
TGTGCCAGCAGTTCCCGGGACAGGGGTAGTTCACCCCTCCACTTT
CASSSRDRGSSPLHF
>TRBV28|.|TRBJ2-2|.
TGTGCCAGCAGAGATAGTTGGGTCCTCGGGGAGCTGTTTTTT
CASRDSWVLGELFF
>TRBV28|.|TRBJ2-7|.
TGTGCCAGCAGTTTTGGACACAGAACCCAAACCACCTACGAGCAGTACTTC
CASSFGHRTQTTYEQYF
>TRBV4-2|few|TRBJ2-7|.
TGTGCCAGCAGCCCGGACAGAAATTACGAGCAGTACTTC
CASSPDRNYEQYF
>TRBV6-1|few|TRBJ2-2|.
TGTGCCAGCCTCAGAGGGGGGTCAGGGACCGGGGAGCTGTTTTTT
CASLRGGSGTGELFF
>TRBV24-1|few|TRBJ2-1|.
TGTGCCACCAGTGATTCCGGGACACAAAACAATGAGCAGTTCTTC
CATSDSGTQNNEQFF
>TRBV7-2|few|TRBJ2-7|.
TGTGCCAGCAGCTTAGAGCAGCTCAACTCCTACGAGCAGTACTTC
CASSLEQLNSYEQYF
>TRBV20-1|.|TRBJ2-3|.
TGCAGTGCTGTTCCGGGACGCACAGATACGCAGTATTTT
CSAVPGRTDTQYF
>TRBV7-8|few|TRBJ2-1|.
TGTGCCAGCAGCTCCCGGGGGGCGGCATACAATGAGCAGTTCTTC
CASSSRGAAYNEQFF
>TRBV27|.|TRBJ2-1|TRBD2
TGTGCCAGCGGACTAGCGGGAGATAATGAGCAGTTCTTC
CASGLAGDNEQFF
>TRBV6-1|.|TRBJ2-4|TRBD2
TGTGCCAGCACTAAGGGACTAGCGGTTTCTGGGATTCAGTACTTC
CASTKGLAVSGIQYF
>TRBV14|.|TRBJ2-1|.
TGTGCCAGCAGCCAAGGGTGGAGGTTACCGTCTAGCTCCTACAATGAGCAGTTCTTC
CASSQGWRLPSSSYNEQFF
>TRBV6-1|many|TRBJ2-4|.
TGTGCCAGCAGTGAGGAGCAGGTCCTAGCCAAAAACATTCAGTACTTC
CASSEEQVLAKNIQYF